These 16 T cell receptor beta chains share one sample of origin, sequenced in a study of identical twins. MiXCR was run by TCRdb on the 5' RACE reads, yielding one entry per CDR3 protein. The sample shows some 660,000 distinct CDR3 sequences, more than 6.5% of them seen only once. The same specimen was also included in a second study, on yellow fever vaccine responses in identical twins.

Material: PBMCs. These receptors were obtained from a woman younger than 30 in good health.

This clonotype came up many times. The chain carries TRBV27 and TRBJ2-6; D gene unclear. The CDR3 contains 15 residues. V was pared by 5 bases and J by 0 bases, with 8 bases between. The V gene's germline CDR1 is MNHEY and CDR2 SMNVEV (reference sequence). The CDR3 nucleotides read TGTGCCAGCAGTCTAAATCCCTCTGGGGCCAACGTCCTGACTTTC. As protein: CASSLNPSGANVLTF.

This clonotype was found a few times. The chain carries TRBV3-1 and TRBJ2-3; 15 nucleotides agree with TRBD2. V was pared by 3 bases and J by 8 bases, with 12 bases of the junction left unmatched. The germline V gene has CDR1 LGHDT and CDR2 YNNKEL (reference sequence). The CDR3 extends over 18 amino acids. In DNA, the CDR3 is TGTGCCAGCAGCCACCGTGGACTAGCGGGAGGGCCTGGGGGTACGCAGTATTTT. Amino acid sequence: CASSHRGLAGGPGGTQYF.

This clonotype was counted a few times. V is TRBV18 and J is TRBJ2-2; 8 bases line up with TRBD1. The CDR3 spans 16 residues. CDR1 and CDR2 (germline): KGHSH, LQKENI. V dropped 1 base and J dropped 4; count of bases not matched to a gene: 5. The CDR3 sequence: CASSPRTGWSTGELFF. The CDR3 bases are TGTGCCAGCTCACCACGGACAGGGTGGAGCACCGGGGAGCTGTTTTTT.

The chain couples TRBV3-1 to TRBJ2-1, with 10 bases lining up with TRBD2. This CDR3 region has 17 residues. Germline CDR1 reads LGHDT; CDR2 reads YNNKEL (reference sequence). The trim removed 2 bases at V and 0 bases at J, leaving 4 bases unmatched. The CDR3: CASSQPRTSGSYNEQFF. DNA for the CDR3: TGTGCCAGCAGCCAACCACGGACTAGCGGCTCCTACAATGAGCAGTTCTTC.

This clonotype was counted a few times. The rearrangement links TRBV6-6 to TRBJ2-7; D is perhaps TRBD2 (5 bases). Per the germline V gene, CDR1 is MNHNY and CDR2 is SVGAGI (reference sequence). Trimming shortened V by 10 bases and J by 6 bases, and 13 bases separated the two germline ends. CDR3 length equals 11 residues. Here the CDR3 DNA reads TGTGCCACCATGCGCGGAGGCGAGCAGTACTTC. Translating it yields CATMRGGEQYF.

The chain has TRBV5-1 and TRBJ2-7; the D gene is possibly TRBD1 (5 bases). The CDR3 runs to 15 residues. V lost 2 bases and J lost 4, with 16 bases in between. Germline V gene sequence: CDR1 SGHRS, CDR2 YFSETQ. Here the CDR3 reads CASSFAPGASYEQYF. CDR3 bases: TGCGCCAGCAGCTTTGCACCTGGGGCGTCGTACGAGCAGTACTTC. Supplemented by reference TRBV5-1 and TRBJ2-7, the full variable domain reads KAGVTQTPRYLIKTRGQQVTLSCSPISGHRSVSWYQQTPGQGLQFLFEYFSETQRNKGNFPGRFSGRQFSNSRSEMNVSTLELGDSALYLCASSFAPGASYEQYFGPGTRLTVT.

This clonotype was counted only a few times. This chain joins TRBV20-1 and TRBJ2-1; no clear D gene. Trimming left V 3 bases short and J 2 bases short, with 14 bases between. This CDR3 has 15 amino acids. Germline V lookup: CDR1 DFQATT, CDR2 SNEGSKA (reference sequence). The CDR3 nucleotides read TGCAGTGCTAGCTCCCCCTCACTCACCTACAATGAGCAGTTCTTC. Its protein product is CSASSPSLTYNEQFF.

V gene TRBV5-1 combines with J gene TRBJ1-1; possibly TRBD1 for D (6 bases). The CDR3 is made up of 15 amino acids. The germline gives CDR1 SGHRS, CDR2 YFSETQ. V was trimmed by 3 bases and J by 4 bases, leaving 16 bases between them. Here the CDR3 DNA reads TGCGCCAGCAGCTCCCAACAGGGAGGTAGCACTGAAGCTTTCTTT. This translates into CASSSQQGGSTEAFF.

This clonotype was recorded a few times. In nucleotides, the CDR3 is TGTGCCAGCAGCTCCTTAGGGGGAGGGGCGCTCTACGAGCAGTACTTC. As protein: CASSSLGGGALYEQYF. The V and J genes are TRBV7-8 and TRBJ2-7; D is perhaps TRBD2 (7 bases). V was shortened by 4 bases and J by 3 bases, with 19 bases between the two germline ends. The CDR3 contains 16 residues. CDR1 and CDR2 from the germline V gene are SGHVS and FQNEAQ.

This clonotype was seen a handful of times. This rearrangement joins TRBV27 to TRBJ1-2; D unclear. V dropped 5 bases and J dropped 1 base, with 14 bases sitting between them. The germline CDR1 and CDR2 sequences are MNHEY and SMNVEV (reference sequence). CDR3 length: 15 amino acids. Written as DNA, the CDR3 is TGTGCCAGCAGTGCAGCCTCACGGGTTAACTATGGCTACACCTTC. Translated: CASSAASRVNYGYTF.

This clonotype has at least ten counts. The chain is built from TRBV20-1 and TRBJ2-7; 12 positions agree with TRBD1. CDR1 and CDR2 (germline): DFQATT, SNEGSKA (reference sequence). The junction had 9 bases not matched to a gene; V was cut back by 1 base and J by 5 bases. The CDR3 contains 16 residues. As DNA, the CDR3 is TGCAGTGCTAGAGGGGTCTGGGGGACAGGGGGCAACGAGCAGTACTTC. This encodes CSARGVWGTGGNEQYF.

CDR3 in amino acids: CASSRDGRMGEQYF. CDR3 in DNA: TGTGCCAGCAGTCGGGACGGTCGGATGGGGGAGCAGTACTTC. This chain joins TRBV2 and TRBJ2-7; D assignment may be TRBD1 or TRBD2 (5 bases each). The CDR3 length is 14 residues. Germline V gives CDR1 SNHLY, CDR2 FYNNEI. Trimming removed 5 bases at V and 7 bases at J, with 18 bases between. Filled out from reference TRBV2 and TRBJ2-7, the complete variable domain reads EPEVTQTPSHQVTQMGQEVILRCVPISNHLYFYWYRQILGQKVEFLVSFYNNEISEKSEIFDDQFSVERPDGSNFTLKIRSTKLEDSAMYFCASSRDGRMGEQYFGPGTRLTVT.

The rearrangement links TRBV6-1 to TRBJ2-5; TRBD2 aligns across 11 bases. Germline V lookup: CDR1 MNHNS, CDR2 SASEGT. V was clipped by 10 bases and J by 3 bases; unmatched bases: 7. This CDR3 region has 14 residues. The CDR3: CAITSGGYEETQYF. CDR3 nucleotides: TGTGCCATCACTAGCGGGGGCTACGAAGAGACCCAGTACTTC.

This chain uses TRBV3-1 with TRBJ2-5; TRBD2 is a possible D gene (5 bases). This CDR3 is built from 15 residues. Trimming took 2 bases from V and 1 from J, leaving 11 bases between them. Germline CDR1 reads LGHDT; CDR2 reads YNNKEL (reference sequence). As DNA, the CDR3 is TGTGCCAGCAGCCAAACCTCACGGGGCCAAGAGACCCAGTACTTC. This gives the protein CASSQTSRGQETQYF.

The chain recombines TRBV25-1 with TRBJ2-3; TRBD2 aligns across 14 bases. After removal of 3 bases from V and 5 bases from J, the junction contained 10 bases not matched to a gene. This CDR3 spans 18 amino acids. The germline gives CDR1 MGHDK, CDR2 SYGVNS. CDR3 nucleotides: TGTGCCAGCAGTGACAGACTAGCGGGGGGGCCGGGAGGAGATACGCAGTATTTT. The encoded protein is CASSDRLAGGPGGDTQYF.

This chain links TRBV21-1 with TRBJ1-5; whether TRBD1, the table's D call, matches the DNA was not checked. TRBV21-1 is a pseudogene locus. The CDR3 covers 16 residues. CDR3 residues: CASSTPGVECNQPQHF. The CDR3 DNA follows: TGTGCCAGCAGCACACCCGGGGTCGAATGCAATCAGCCCCAGCATTTT.